This T cell receptor beta chain stems from a study of cytomegalovirus exposure and HLA in healthy donors. Germline CDR1 and CDR2: LNHDA and SQIVND (reference sequence). The CDR3 runs 15 residues. Trimming removed 1 base from V and 8 bases from J, with 15 bases in between. 13 Jbeta primers and 60 Vbeta primers were used for the PCR. Measured with immunoSEQ multiplex PCR; TCRdb has only the in-frame clones, and not every one. The sample includes 170,000 or so clones, 80% of them seen just once. The sequence was obtained from a man between 25 and 39 years old in good health and CMV-seropositive. This chain uses TRBV19 with TRBJ2-1; maybe TRBD1 (6 bases). What was sequenced was PBMCs. The chain's CDR3 is CASSIGLGARDEQFF. In nucleotides, the CDR3 is TGTGCCAGTAGTATAGGCCTGGGGGCGCGAGATGAGCAGTTCTTC. Using reference TRBV19 and TRBJ2-1 for the parts outside the CDR3, the full variable domain is DGGITQSPKYLFRKEGQNVTLSCEQNLNHDAMYWYRQDPGQGLRLIYYSQIVNDFQKGDIAEGYSVSREKKESFPLTVTSAQKNPTAFYLCASSIGLGARDEQFFGPGTRLTVL.